The text below deals with one T cell receptor beta chain. The antigen remains undetermined. The PCR used 60 Vbeta and 13 Jbeta primers. TCRdb keeps only in-frame clones here, not all; method: immunoSEQ multiplex PCR. Of fewer than 110,000 clones listed, 82% are singletons. This sample is part of a study of cytomegalovirus exposure and HLA in healthy donors. Findings and caveats of the study: Researchers had no immune exposure information except CMV serostatus available. Fewer N-insertions than the approximately 680-donor mean were reportedly shown by an Asian-associated ancestry cluster in a later analysis.

Specimen: PBMCs. This clonotype originated in a man younger than 45 in good health and CMV-seropositive.

The chain's CDR3 is CSVGEGGYEQYF. The CDR3 nucleotides read TGCAGCGTTGGAGAAGGGGGCTACGAGCAGTACTTC. The chain carries TRBV29-1 and TRBJ2-5; tentatively, D is TRBD1 (6 bases). The J call is in doubt because the DNA end fits TRBJ2-7 better. Germline CDR1 SQVTM, CDR2 ANQGSEA. This CDR3 comprises 12 residues.